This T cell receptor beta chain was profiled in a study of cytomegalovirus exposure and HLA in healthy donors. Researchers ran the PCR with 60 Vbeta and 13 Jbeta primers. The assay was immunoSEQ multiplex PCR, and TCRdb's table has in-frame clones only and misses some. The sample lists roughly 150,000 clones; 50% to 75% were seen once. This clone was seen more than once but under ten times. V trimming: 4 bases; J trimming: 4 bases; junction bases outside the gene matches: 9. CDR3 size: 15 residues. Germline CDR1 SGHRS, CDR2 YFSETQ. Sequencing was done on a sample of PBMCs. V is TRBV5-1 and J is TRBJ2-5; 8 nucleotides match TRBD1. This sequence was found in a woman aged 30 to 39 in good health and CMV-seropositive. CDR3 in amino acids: CASSPEWTGRETQYF. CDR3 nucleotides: TGCGCCAGCAGCCCCGAATGGACAGGGCGAGAGACCCAGTACTTC.